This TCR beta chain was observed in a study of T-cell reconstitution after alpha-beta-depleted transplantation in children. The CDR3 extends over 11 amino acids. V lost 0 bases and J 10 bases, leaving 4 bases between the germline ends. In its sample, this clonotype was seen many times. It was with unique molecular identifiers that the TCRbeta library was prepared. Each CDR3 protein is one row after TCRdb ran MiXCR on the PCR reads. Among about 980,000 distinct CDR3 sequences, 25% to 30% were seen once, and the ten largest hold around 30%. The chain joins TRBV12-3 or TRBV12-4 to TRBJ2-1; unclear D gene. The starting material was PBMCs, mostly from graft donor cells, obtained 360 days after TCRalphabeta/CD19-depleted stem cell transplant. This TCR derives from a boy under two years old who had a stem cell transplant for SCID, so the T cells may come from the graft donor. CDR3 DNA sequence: TGTGCCAGCAGTTTAGCGCTGGAGCAGTTCTTC. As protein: CASSLALEQFF.